This TCR beta chain was captured by sequencing in a study of blood T cell repertoires in COVID-19. The table came from immunoSEQ multiplex PCR; TCRdb's copy has only in-frame clones and leaves some out. The top ten clones hold under 8% of a sample with about 130,000 clones, less than 90% of them seen once. The CDR3 runs 13 residues. The germline V gene has CDR1 MNHEY and CDR2 SMNVEV (reference sequence). V lost 5 bases and J 1 base, leaving 7 bases between the germline ends. The receptor's source is a man of 80 years or more with active or convalescent COVID-19. The chain employs TRBV27 and TRBJ2-3, with TRBD2 as a possible D gene (5 bases). Sequencing was done on a sample of peripheral blood. The CDR3 coding sequence is TGTGCCAGCAGTAAGAGGGGCACAGATACGCAGTATTTT. As protein: CASSKRGTDTQYF.